This entry features one T cell receptor beta chain sequence. These data belong to a study of blood T cells in healthy people across ages. The CDR3 is made up of 15 amino acids. Per germline, CDR1 MNHEY and CDR2 SVGAGI. Trimming shortened V by 6 bases and J by 1 base, and 13 bases separated the two germline ends. For the second PCR, which ran for 7 to 11 cycles, a sample-barcoded 5' primer and a J-beta primer mix were used. TCRdb fed the 5' RACE reads into MiXCR, producing one record per CDR3 protein. Here the sample spans about 1.8 million distinct CDR3 sequences, 49% being singletons. The TCR sequence derives from a middle-aged woman in good health. The sample taken for sequencing was blood. This chain links TRBV6-5 with TRBJ2-4, with a possible D match to TRBD2 (6 bases). In DNA, the CDR3 is TGTGCCAGCAGGAGGGGCGGGACGGCCAAAAACATTCAGTACTTC. Its protein product is CASRRGGTAKNIQYF.